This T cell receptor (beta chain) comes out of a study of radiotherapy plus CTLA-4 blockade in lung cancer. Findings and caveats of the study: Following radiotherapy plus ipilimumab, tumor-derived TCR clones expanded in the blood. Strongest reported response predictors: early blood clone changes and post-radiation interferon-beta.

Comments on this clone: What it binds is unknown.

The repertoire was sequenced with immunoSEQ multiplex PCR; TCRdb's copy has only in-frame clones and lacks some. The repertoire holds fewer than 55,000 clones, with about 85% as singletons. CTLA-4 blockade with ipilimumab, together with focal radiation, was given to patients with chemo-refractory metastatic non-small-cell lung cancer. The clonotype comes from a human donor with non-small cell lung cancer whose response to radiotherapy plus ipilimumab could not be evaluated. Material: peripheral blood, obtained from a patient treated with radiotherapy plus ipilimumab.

The CDR3, as DNA: TGTGCCAGCAGCGTAGACAGGGGGCCCTCAGAGACCCAGTACTTC. This sequence encodes CASSVDRGPSETQYF. The rearrangement uses TRBV9 and TRBJ2-5, with 9 bases identical to TRBD1. This CDR3 has 15 residues. CDR1 is SGDLS and CDR2 is YYNGEE in the germline V gene. V lost 0 bases to trimming and J lost 4 bases; unmatched junction nucleotides: 4.